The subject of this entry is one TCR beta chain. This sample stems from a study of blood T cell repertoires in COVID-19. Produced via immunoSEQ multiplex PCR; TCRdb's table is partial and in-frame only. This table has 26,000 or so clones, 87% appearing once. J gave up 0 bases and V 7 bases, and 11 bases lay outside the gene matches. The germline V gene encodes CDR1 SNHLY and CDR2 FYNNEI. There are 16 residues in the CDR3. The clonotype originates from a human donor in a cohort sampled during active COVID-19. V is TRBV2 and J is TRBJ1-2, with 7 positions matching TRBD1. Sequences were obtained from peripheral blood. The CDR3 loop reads CASTPGQYVANYGYTF. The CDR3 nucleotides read TGTGCCAGCACTCCGGGACAGTATGTTGCTAACTATGGCTACACCTTC.